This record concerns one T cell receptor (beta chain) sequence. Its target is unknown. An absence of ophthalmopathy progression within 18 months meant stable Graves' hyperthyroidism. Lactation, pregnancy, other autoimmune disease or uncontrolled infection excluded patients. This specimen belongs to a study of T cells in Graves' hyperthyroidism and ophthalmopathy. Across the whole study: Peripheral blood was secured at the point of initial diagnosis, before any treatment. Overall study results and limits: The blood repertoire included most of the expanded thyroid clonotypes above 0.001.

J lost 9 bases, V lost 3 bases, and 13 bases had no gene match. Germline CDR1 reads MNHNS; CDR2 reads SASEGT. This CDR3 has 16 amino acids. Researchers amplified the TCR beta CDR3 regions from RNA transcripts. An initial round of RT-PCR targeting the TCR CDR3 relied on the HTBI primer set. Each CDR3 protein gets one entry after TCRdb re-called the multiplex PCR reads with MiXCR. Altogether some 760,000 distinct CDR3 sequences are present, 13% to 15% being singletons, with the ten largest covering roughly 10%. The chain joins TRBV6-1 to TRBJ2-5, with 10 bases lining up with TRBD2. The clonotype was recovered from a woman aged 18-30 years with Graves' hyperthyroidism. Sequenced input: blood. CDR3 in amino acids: CASSDSGTSAHWSQYF. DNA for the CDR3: TGTGCCAGCAGTGACTCCGGGACTAGCGCGCATTGGTCCCAGTACTTC.